This T cell receptor beta chain was recorded in a study of beta chain features in type 1 diabetes. Expressed TCRB transcripts were sequenced because the isolated RNA had all been reverse transcribed beforehand. This table comes from immunoSEQ multiplex PCR, and its TCRdb copy is limited to in-frame clones, with some not included. This table holds around 310,000 clones, approximately 10% found once. With regard to this clone: Its specificity is unknown.

Study findings and constraints: It was possible that PCR favored shorter templates, equally so in patients and controls. There were fewer insertions and more deletions at the VDJ junctions of type 1 diabetes patients.

V trimming: 5 bases; J trimming: 7 bases; junction bases outside the gene matches: 12. This CDR3 spans 16 amino acids. The germline V gene has CDR1 SGHTA and CDR2 FQGNSA. The gene calls are TRBV7-2 and TRBJ1-4, with 8 bases that match TRBD1. The sample comprised naive CD4+ T cells from blood. This receptor was taken from a woman aged 25 to 39 in good health. In DNA form, the CDR3 reads TGTGCCAGCAGCCACGGGTTGACAGGGGTGGGTGAAAAACTGTTTTTT. Amino acids: CASSHGLTGVGEKLFF.